This is a list of T cell receptor beta chains from one sample in a study of memory CD4+ T cells and cytomegalovirus serostatus. Method: immunoSEQ multiplex PCR; TCRdb's copy keeps in-frame clones and lacks some. The table shows almost 45,000 clones, with over 60% occurring only once. Sequencing was carried out using memory CD4+ T cells from blood. The receptors stem from an adult in good health and CMV-seronegative. Each CDR3 is given with its conserved first and last residue. Each record gives: D gene, clone size, V gene, CDR3 length, J gene, CDR3 protein, CDR3 DNA. The D gene is left open where the match is weak. Some rows mark clone size as missing; the rest say once, few, many or name a class of expanded clone.

>TRBD2|NA|TRBV5-1|15|TRBJ2-1
CASLRTSGSYNEQFF
TGCGCCAGCCTCCGGACTAGCGGGAGCTACAATGAGCAGTTCTTC
>NA|NA|TRBV19|15|TRBJ2-5
CASSESSALQETQYF
TGTGCCAGTAGTGAGTCTAGCGCCCTCCAAGAGACCCAGTACTTC
>NA|NA|TRBV2|11|TRBJ1-4
CASSLGGKLFF
TGTGCCAGCAGTCTCGGAGGAAAACTGTTTTTT
>NA|NA|TRBV14|12|TRBJ1-2
CASSQDTYGYTF
TGTGCCAGCAGCCAAGATACCTATGGCTACACCTTC
>NA|NA|TRBV27|15|TRBJ1-1
CASSFSTLGNTEAFF
TGTGCCAGCAGTTTTTCGACCCTAGGGAACACTGAAGCTTTCTTT
>NA|few|TRBV9|12|TRBJ1-1
CASSGENTEAFF
TGTGCCAGCAGCGGAGAGAACACTGAAGCTTTCTTT
>TRBD1|NA|TRBV4-3|17|TRBJ2-2
CASSRALDRDRTGELFF
TGCGCCAGCAGCCGAGCTTTAGACAGGGACAGGACCGGGGAGCTGTTTTTT
>NA|NA|TRBV27|14|TRBJ1-5
CASSSEDSNQPQHF
TGTGCCAGCAGTTCGGAGGATAGCAATCAGCCCCAGCATTTT
>TRBD2|NA|TRBV5-4|15|TRBJ2-3
CASSFWLAGGDTQYF
TGTGCCAGCAGCTTCTGGCTAGCGGGAGGGGATACGCAGTATTTT
>NA|NA|TRBV7-2|15|TRBJ1-2
CASSSPGMGGYGYTF
TGTGCCAGCAGCTCCCCGGGGATGGGGGGCTATGGCTACACCTTC
>NA|NA|TRBV5-1|14|TRBJ2-2
CASSLTENTGELFF
TGCGCCAGCAGCTTGACTGAAAACACCGGGGAGCTGTTTTTT
>TRBD1|NA|TRBV11-1|16|TRBJ1-4
CASSLLSGTANEKLFF
TGTGCCAGCAGCCTCTTATCAGGGACAGCGAATGAAAAACTGTTTTTT
>TRBD2|NA|TRBV15|17|TRBJ2-2
CATSREGLAGGFGELFF
TGTGCCACCAGCAGAGAGGGACTAGCGGGAGGTTTCGGGGAGCTGTTTTTT
>NA|few|TRBV27|14|TRBJ2-5
CASSRGTNQETQYF
TGTGCCAGCAGTCGAGGAACAAACCAAGAGACCCAGTACTTC
>TRBD1|NA|TRBV6-1|14|TRBJ2-7
CAITIPGGSYEQYF
TGTGCCATCACGATACCAGGGGGCTCCTACGAGCAGTACTTC
>TRBD2|NA|TRBV13|16|TRBJ2-1
CASRSPLAGSYNEQFF
TGTGCCAGCAGATCGCCACTAGCGGGAAGCTACAATGAGCAGTTCTTC
>NA|NA|TRBV5-1|13|TRBJ1-1
CASSLDTGAEAFF
TGCGCCAGCAGCTTGGATACGGGCGCTGAAGCTTTCTTT
>NA|NA|TRBV7-9|14|TRBJ2-2
CAGSLRASTGELFF
TGTGCCGGCAGCTTAAGGGCGAGCACCGGGGAGCTGTTTTTT
>TRBD1|NA|TRBV7-2|15|TRBJ1-2
CASSLTGRGQGGYTF
TGTGCCAGCAGCCTCACGGGCAGGGGGCAGGGTGGCTACACCTTC
>NA|NA|TRBV7-3|13|TRBJ2-3
CASSLMGPDTQYF
TGTGCCAGCAGCTTAATGGGTCCAGATACGCAGTATTTT
>NA|NA|TRBV5-4|15|TRBJ2-2
CASSLGTVNTGELFF
TGTGCCAGCAGCTTAGGGACGGTGAACACCGGGGAGCTGTTTTTT
>TRBD2|NA|TRBV7-3|17|TRBJ2-7
CASSPGLAGGGRYEQYF
TGTGCCAGCAGCCCGGGACTAGCGGGAGGGGGCCGCTACGAGCAGTACTTC
>NA|NA|TRBV6-1|10|TRBJ1-1
CASQNTEAFF
TGTGCCAGCCAGAACACTGAAGCTTTCTTT
>TRBD2|NA|TRBV20-1|11|TRBJ2-1
CSVAGVNEQFF
TGCAGTGTAGCGGGAGTCAATGAGCAGTTCTTC
>NA|once|TRBV6-5|10|TRBJ2-1
CASSHNEQFF
TGTGCCAGCAGTCATAATGAGCAGTTCTTC
>NA|NA|TRBV9|13|TRBJ2-1
CASSVLAGPEQFF
TGTGCCAGCAGCGTACTAGCAGGGCCTGAGCAGTTCTTC
>NA|NA|TRBV30|13|TRBJ1-6
CAWRDVYNSPLHF
TGTGCCTGGAGGGACGTCTATAATTCACCCCTCCACTTT
>NA|once|TRBV7-2|14|TRBJ1-3
CASSLGLSGNTIYF
TGTGCCAGCAGCTTGGGGCTCTCTGGAAACACCATATATTTT